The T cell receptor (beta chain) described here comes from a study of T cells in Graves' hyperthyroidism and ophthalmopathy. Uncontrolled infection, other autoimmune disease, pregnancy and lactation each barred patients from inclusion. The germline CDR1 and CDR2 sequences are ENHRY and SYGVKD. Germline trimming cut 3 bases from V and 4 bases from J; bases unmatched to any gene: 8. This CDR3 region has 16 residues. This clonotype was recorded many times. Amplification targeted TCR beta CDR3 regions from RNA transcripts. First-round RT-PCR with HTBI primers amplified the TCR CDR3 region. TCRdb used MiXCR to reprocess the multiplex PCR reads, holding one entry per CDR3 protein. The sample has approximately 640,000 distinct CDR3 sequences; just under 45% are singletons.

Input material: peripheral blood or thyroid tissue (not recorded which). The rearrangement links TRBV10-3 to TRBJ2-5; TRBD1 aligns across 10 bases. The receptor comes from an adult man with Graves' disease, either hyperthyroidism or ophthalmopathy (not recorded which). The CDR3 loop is CAISDPRQGAVETQYF. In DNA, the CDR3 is TGTGCCATCAGTGACCCACGACAGGGGGCTGTAGAGACCCAGTACTTC.